This T cell receptor beta chain was obtained from a study of sequential checkpoint blockade in melanoma. Turning to the study itself: Arm A got nivolumab then ipilimumab; arm B the reverse, 1:1.

Described treatment: randomized to nivolumab then ipilimumab (arm A) or the reverse (arm B). No patient had prior DNA-damaging chemotherapy. V was shortened by 5 bases and J by 1 base, with 14 bases between the two germline ends. In germline, CDR1 is LNHDA, CDR2 SQIVND (reference sequence). The CDR3 extends over 15 amino acids. Generated by immunoSEQ multiplex PCR, the TCRdb table keeps only in-frame clones and is missing some. The data show under 25,000 clones, with roughly 73% seen just once and about a fifth held by the top ten. Material: CD8+ T cells sorted from blood (inferred from file names), obtained from a patient given nivolumab and ipilimumab in sequence. The chain employs TRBV19 and TRBJ1-1, with D possibly matching TRBD1 (6 bases). The sequence came from a human donor with melanoma. Written as DNA, the CDR3 is TGTGCCAGTAGTGCTCACATAGGGGGGAACACTGAAGCTTTCTTT. Encoded protein: CASSAHIGGNTEAFF.